This TCR beta chain was sequenced during a study of blood T cells in healthy people across ages. Next came a second PCR, run for about 7 to 11 cycles, which used a sample-barcoded 5' primer along with a J-beta primer mix. Tags on each cDNA molecule came from a template-switch adaptor with 12 random nucleotides. One entry per CDR3 protein results from TCRdb running MiXCR on the 5' RACE reads. This sample carries 2 million or so distinct CDR3 sequences, roughly 52% of them seen once, and the ten largest clones take over 2%. This clonotype has just one count. The CDR3 has 14 residues. V lost 2 bases to trimming and J lost 7 bases, with 14 bases between them. Germline CDR1 and CDR2: ENHRY and SYGVKD.

The source of this sequence is a woman in her thirties or forties in good health. This rearrangement joins TRBV10-3 to TRBJ2-5; possibly TRBD1 for D (5 bases). The sample taken for sequencing was blood. The CDR3 nucleotides read TGTGCCATCAGTGAGGGGCAGGGCCACGGGACCCAGTACTTC. This codes for CAISEGQGHGTQYF.